Each of the 21 T cell receptor beta chains below was sequenced from the same sample in a study of shared clonotypes between healthy human individuals. Sequenced by immunoSEQ multiplex PCR; TCRdb stores in-frame clones only, minus some. The sample includes about 2.2 million clones, over 85% of them seen just once. Naive CD8 populations comprised CD45RO-negative cells positively selected for CCR7, excluding terminally differentiated effector memory CD45RA+ cells. Sequences were obtained from naive CD8+ T cells from PBMCs. These receptors came from a man between 18 and 35 years old in good health. Some clones in this sample may be carry-over from other donors' samples.

The gene calls are TRBV10-2 and TRBJ2-2, with D maybe TRBD2 (5 bases). The germline V gene encodes CDR1 WSHSY and CDR2 SAAADI. The CDR3 loop spans 16 amino acids. V was pared by 2 bases and J by 5 bases, with 15 bases between. CDR3 bases: TGCGCCAGCAGTGAGGCTGTCCTAGCCGGAACCGGGGAGCTGTTTTTT. Residues: CASSEAVLAGTGELFF.

The chain joins TRBV2 to TRBJ1-4; D not resolved. The germline CDR1 and CDR2 sequences are SNHLY and FYNNEI. The CDR3 spans 15 residues. Trimming stripped 2 bases from V and 5 bases from J, with 12 bases between. Here the CDR3 DNA reads TGTGCCAGCAGTGAATGGGTCAGTCCAAATGAAAAACTGTTTTTT. Translation gives CASSEWVSPNEKLFF.

The chain employs TRBV11-2 and TRBJ2-7, with 11 bases aligning to TRBD2. The V and J ends lost 2 bases and 7 bases, in that order; junction bases with no gene match: 10. This CDR3 is built from 16 residues. Germline-derived CDR1 and CDR2 are SGHAT and FQNNGV. This CDR3 reads CASSLPRLAGSGEQYF. CDR3 bases: TGTGCCAGCAGCTTACCGAGACTAGCGGGATCGGGGGAGCAGTACTTC.

This chain uses TRBV9 with TRBJ2-1; 7 bases are shared with TRBD1. Germline values: CDR1 SGDLS, CDR2 YYNGEE. The CDR3 length is 15 residues. V lost 0 bases to trimming and J lost 9 bases; unmatched junction nucleotides: 9. Here the CDR3 reads CASSVGRGSYAEQFF. As DNA, the CDR3 is TGTGCCAGCAGCGTAGGCAGGGGGTCATACGCTGAGCAGTTCTTC.

This sequence joins TRBV9 and TRBJ1-1, with TRBD1 identical over 7 bases. In germline, CDR1 is SGDLS, CDR2 YYNGEE. This CDR3 comprises 15 residues. Trimming took 1 base from V and 3 from J; bases not matched to a gene: 6. The CDR3 bases are TGTGCCAGCAGCGTAAGACAGGGCTATGACACTGAAGCTTTCTTT. Amino acids: CASSVRQGYDTEAFF.

CDR3 sequence reads: CASSMEGPYSNQPQHF. As DNA, the CDR3 is TGTGCCAGTAGTATGGAGGGACCCTATAGCAATCAGCCCCAGCATTTT. The J gene is TRBJ1-5, the V gene TRBV19, with D perhaps matching TRBD1 (5 bases). The germline V gene has CDR1 LNHDA and CDR2 SQIVND (reference sequence). This CDR3 has 16 residues. Trimming took 3 bases from V and 0 from J, leaving 12 bases between them. Using reference TRBV19 and TRBJ1-5 for the parts outside the CDR3, the full variable domain is DGGITQSPKYLFRKEGQNVTLSCEQNLNHDAMYWYRQDPGQGLRLIYYSQIVNDFQKGDIAEGYSVSREKKESFPLTVTSAQKNPTAFYLCASSMEGPYSNQPQHFGDGTRLSIL.

This sequence joins TRBV6-5 and TRBJ1-1; D gene ambiguous. The germline V gene encodes CDR1 MNHEY and CDR2 SVGAGI. The CDR3 is 13 amino acids. V was clipped by 5 bases and J by 5 bases, with 12 bases between them. The CDR3 is CASSSLGRTEAFF. For the CDR3, the DNA is TGTGCCAGCAGTAGTCTGGGGAGGACTGAAGCTTTCTTT.

The chain links TRBV7-8 to TRBJ1-2; a weak D match, TRBD1 (6 bases). The V end lost 8 bases, the J end lost 4 bases, and 8 bases lay between the germline ends. The CDR3 consists of 11 residues. Germline CDR1 SGHVS, CDR2 FQNEAQ. In DNA form, the CDR3 reads TGTGCCAGCGGGGGCGGCTATGGCTACACCTTC. It translates to CASGGGYGYTF.

V usage is TRBV7-8 and J usage is TRBJ2-2; D is undetermined. This CDR3 spans 13 amino acids. The germline V and J ends were trimmed by 7 bases and 1 base, with 7 bases remaining between them. Per germline, CDR1 SGHVS and CDR2 FQNEAQ. Here the CDR3 reads CASTGQNTGELFF. The CDR3 region has the DNA TGTGCCAGCACCGGGCAGAACACCGGGGAGCTGTTTTTT.

V is TRBV9 and J is TRBJ1-2; 7 positions agree with TRBD1. The germline CDR1 and CDR2 sequences are SGDLS and YYNGEE. Germline trimming cut 0 bases from V and 8 bases from J; bases unmatched to any gene: 10. The CDR3 extends over 15 amino acids. CDR3 protein: CASSVGDRVAEGYTF. In nucleotides, the CDR3 is TGTGCCAGCAGCGTAGGAGACAGGGTCGCGGAGGGCTACACCTTC.

This clone is a singleton in its sample. The J gene is TRBJ2-2, the V gene TRBV7-2, with D possibly being TRBD1 (6 bases). In germline, CDR1 is SGHTA, CDR2 FQGNSA. V was cut by 5 bases and J by 6 bases, with 22 bases left in between. The CDR3 extends over 17 amino acids. Here the CDR3 reads CASSQNRVLLGAGELFF. The CDR3, as DNA: TGTGCCAGCAGCCAGAACAGGGTTTTATTGGGAGCCGGGGAGCTGTTTTTT.

Note on this clone: Other DNA sequences in the sample encode the same CDR3. This rearrangement joins TRBV15 to TRBJ2-7; possibly TRBD2 for D (5 bases). V gave up 0 bases and J gave up 0 bases, with 9 bases separating them. This CDR3 is built from 15 residues. From germline, CDR1 is LNHNV and CDR2 YYDKDF (reference sequence). CDR3 in DNA: TGTGCCACCAGCAGAGATCGGGGTAGCTCCTACGAGCAGTACTTC. It encodes CATSRDRGSSYEQYF.

This chain connects TRBV2 to TRBJ2-1; perhaps D is TRBD1 or TRBD2 (6 bases each). The CDR3 consists of 14 residues. Looked up from germline, CDR1 is SNHLY and CDR2 is FYNNEI. CDR3 nucleotide sequence: TGTGCAGACAGGAGGGGGGCGCCCAACAATGAGCAGTTCTTC. It codes for CADRRGAPNNEQFF.

The chain couples TRBV13 to TRBJ2-7, with D possibly matching TRBD1 (6 bases). V was trimmed by 3 bases and J by 1 base, leaving 13 bases between them. Germline V gene sequence: CDR1 PRHDT, CDR2 FYEKMQ (reference sequence). The CDR3 extends over 15 amino acids. The CDR3 region is CASSFLGARSYEQYF. CDR3 DNA: TGTGCCAGCAGCTTTTTGGGGGCCCGGTCCTACGAGCAGTACTTC.

The V gene is TRBV28, the J gene TRBJ2-1, with 7 bases identical to TRBD2. Germline V gene lookup returns CDR1 MDHEN and CDR2 SYDVKM. V lost 8 bases to trimming and J lost 2 bases; unmatched junction nucleotides: 9. This CDR3 is built from 15 residues. The CDR3 bases are TGTGCCAGCTTCGGCCTAGCGGAAACCTACAATGAGCAGTTCTTC. Its protein product is CASFGLAETYNEQFF.

The rearrangement uses TRBV7-9 and TRBJ1-5; tentatively, D is TRBD1 (6 bases). This CDR3 is built from 15 residues. Per germline, CDR1 SEHNR and CDR2 FQNEAQ (reference sequence). V was pared by 0 bases and J by 0 bases, with 6 bases between. As DNA, the CDR3 is TGTGCCAGCAGCTTAGCGGACAGTAGCAATCAGCCCCAGCATTTT. It codes for CASSLADSSNQPQHF.

The genes are TRBV7-2 and TRBJ1-5; 7 bases are a match to TRBD1. The CDR3 runs to 18 residues. The junction had 15 bases not matched to a gene; V was cut back by 6 bases and J by 1 base. From germline, CDR1 is SGHTA and CDR2 FQGNSA. The CDR3 here is CASSQGGKQGRSNQPQHF. The CDR3 DNA reads TGTGCCAGCAGTCAGGGGGGAAAACAGGGGAGAAGCAATCAGCCCCAGCATTTT.

V is TRBV27 and J is TRBJ1-2; D is ambiguous. Trimming removed 7 bases at V and 6 bases at J, with 18 bases between. The CDR3 covers 14 residues. Germline V gives CDR1 MNHEY, CDR2 SMNVEV (reference sequence). The CDR3 loop reads CASTGLLPGDGYTF. The CDR3 nucleotides read TGTGCCAGCACGGGCTTACTACCTGGGGATGGCTACACCTTC.

V is TRBV7-2 and J is TRBJ2-1; TRBD2 might be the D (6 bases). Trimming shortened V by 2 bases and J by 6 bases, and 17 bases separated the two germline ends. Germline V gene data show CDR1 as SGHTA and CDR2 as FQGNSA. CDR3 length equals 16 residues. CDR3 sequence: CASSLYGLANPNEQFF. In DNA, the CDR3 is TGTGCCAGCAGCTTATACGGCCTAGCGAACCCCAATGAGCAGTTCTTC.

This chain joins TRBV11-2 and TRBJ2-1, with 8 bases lining up with TRBD1. This CDR3 is 16 amino acids long. Trimming at V came to 1 base and at J to 1 base, leaving 3 bases not matched to a gene. Germline loops: CDR1 SGHAT, CDR2 FQNNGV. CDR3: CASSLVHRGSYNEQFF. Here the CDR3 DNA reads TGTGCCAGCAGCTTAGTTCACAGGGGGTCCTACAATGAGCAGTTCTTC.

V is TRBV6-5 and J is TRBJ2-7, with 9 bases fitting TRBD2. CDR1 is MNHEY and CDR2 is SVGAGI in the germline V gene. The CDR3 runs to 12 residues. V gave up 8 bases and J gave up 6 bases; unmatched junction bases: 5. The CDR3 coding sequence is TGTGCCAGCGGCGGGAGGGCTTCCGAGCAGTACTTC. Encoded protein: CASGGRASEQYF.